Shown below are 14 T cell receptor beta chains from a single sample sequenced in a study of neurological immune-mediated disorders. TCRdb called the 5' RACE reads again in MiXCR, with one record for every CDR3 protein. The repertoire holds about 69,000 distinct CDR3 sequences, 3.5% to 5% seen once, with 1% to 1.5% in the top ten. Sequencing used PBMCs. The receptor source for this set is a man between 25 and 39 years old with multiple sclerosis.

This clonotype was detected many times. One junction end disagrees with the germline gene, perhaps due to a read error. The CDR3 coding sequence is TGTGCCAGCAGGCGAGCAGGGGGTAGCAATCAGCCCCAGAATTTT. Its translation is CASRRAGGSNQPQNF. The chain employs TRBV12-3 or TRBV12-4 and TRBJ1-5; TRBD1 aligns across 7 bases. CDR3 length: 15 amino acids.

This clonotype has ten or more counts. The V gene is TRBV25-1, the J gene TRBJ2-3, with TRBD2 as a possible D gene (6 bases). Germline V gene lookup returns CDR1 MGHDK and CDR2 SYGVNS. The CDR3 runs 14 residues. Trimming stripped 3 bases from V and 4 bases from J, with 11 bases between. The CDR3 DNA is TGTGCCAGCAGTGAGTCACGGGGGTCAGATACGCAGTATTTT. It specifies CASSESRGSDTQYF.

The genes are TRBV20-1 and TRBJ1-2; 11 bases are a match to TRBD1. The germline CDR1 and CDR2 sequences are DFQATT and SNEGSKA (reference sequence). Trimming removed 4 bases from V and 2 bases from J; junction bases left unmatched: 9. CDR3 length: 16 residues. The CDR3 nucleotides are TGCAGTGCTAATGGGGACAGGGGGATCTACAACTATGGCTACACCTTC. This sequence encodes CSANGDRGIYNYGYTF.

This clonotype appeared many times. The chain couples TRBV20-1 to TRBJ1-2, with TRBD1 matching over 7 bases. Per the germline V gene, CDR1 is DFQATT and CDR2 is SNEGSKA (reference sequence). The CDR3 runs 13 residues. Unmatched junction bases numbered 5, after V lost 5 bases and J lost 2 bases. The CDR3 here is CSAGGTDNYGYTF. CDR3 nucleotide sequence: TGCAGTGCTGGCGGGACAGACAACTATGGCTACACCTTC.

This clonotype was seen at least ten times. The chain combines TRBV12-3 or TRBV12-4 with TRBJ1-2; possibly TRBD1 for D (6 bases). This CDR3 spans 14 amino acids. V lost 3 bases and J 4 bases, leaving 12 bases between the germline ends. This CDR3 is CASSFLGGAYGYTF. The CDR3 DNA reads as TGTGCCAGCAGTTTTCTAGGGGGGGCCTATGGCTACACCTTC.

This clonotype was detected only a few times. CDR3 nucleotides: TGTGCCAGCAGCCCAGACGGGACAGGGGGCTCCTACGAGCAGTACTTC. This codes for CASSPDGTGGSYEQYF. The chain has TRBV7-6 and TRBJ2-7; TRBD1 matches at 11 bases. Germline V lookup: CDR1 SGHVS, CDR2 FNYEAQ. V lost 5 bases and J lost 0; bases outside the gene matches: 6. The CDR3 is 16 residues long.

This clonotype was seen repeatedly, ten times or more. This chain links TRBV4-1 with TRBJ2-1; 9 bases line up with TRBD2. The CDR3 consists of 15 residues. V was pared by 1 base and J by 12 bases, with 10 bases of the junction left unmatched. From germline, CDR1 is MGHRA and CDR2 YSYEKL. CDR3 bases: TGCGCCAGCAGCCAAGCTTTGCGGGGGGGAACGGGGCAGTTCTTC. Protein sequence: CASSQALRGGTGQFF.

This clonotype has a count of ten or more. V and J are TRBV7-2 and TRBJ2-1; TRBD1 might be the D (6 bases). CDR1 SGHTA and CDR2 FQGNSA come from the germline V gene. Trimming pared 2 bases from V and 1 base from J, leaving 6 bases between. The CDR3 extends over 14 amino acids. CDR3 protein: CASSLQGSYNEQFF. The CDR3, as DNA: TGTGCCAGCAGCTTACAGGGGTCCTACAATGAGCAGTTCTTC.

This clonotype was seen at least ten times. Here the CDR3 DNA reads TGCGCCAGCAGCTCTACTATCACAGATACGCAGTATTTT. Its protein product is CASSSTITDTQYF. The chain uses TRBV5-1 and TRBJ2-3, with D unclear. This CDR3 region has 13 residues. Germline values: CDR1 SGHRS, CDR2 YFSETQ. V lost 3 bases and J lost 2, with 7 bases in between.

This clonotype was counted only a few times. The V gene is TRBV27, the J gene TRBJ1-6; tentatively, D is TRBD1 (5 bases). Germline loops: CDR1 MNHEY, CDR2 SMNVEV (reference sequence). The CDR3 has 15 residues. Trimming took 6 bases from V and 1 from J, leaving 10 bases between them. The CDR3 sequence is CASSSRGSYNSPLHF. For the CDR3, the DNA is TGTGCCAGCAGCTCGAGGGGATCCTATAATTCACCCCTCCACTTT.

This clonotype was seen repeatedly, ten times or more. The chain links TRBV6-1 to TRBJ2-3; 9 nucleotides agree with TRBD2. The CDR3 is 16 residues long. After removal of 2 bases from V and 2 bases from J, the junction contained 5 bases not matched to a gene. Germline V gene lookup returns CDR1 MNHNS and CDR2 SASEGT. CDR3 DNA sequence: TGTGCCAGCAGTGAACCGGGACTAGCTAACACAGATACGCAGTATTTT. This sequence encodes CASSEPGLANTDTQYF.

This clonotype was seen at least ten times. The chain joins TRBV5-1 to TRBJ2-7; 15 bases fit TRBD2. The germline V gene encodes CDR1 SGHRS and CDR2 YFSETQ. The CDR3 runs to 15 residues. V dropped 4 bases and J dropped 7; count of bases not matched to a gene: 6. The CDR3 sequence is CASSEGLAGGLEQYF. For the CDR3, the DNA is TGCGCCAGCAGCGAAGGACTAGCGGGGGGGCTGGAGCAGTACTTC.

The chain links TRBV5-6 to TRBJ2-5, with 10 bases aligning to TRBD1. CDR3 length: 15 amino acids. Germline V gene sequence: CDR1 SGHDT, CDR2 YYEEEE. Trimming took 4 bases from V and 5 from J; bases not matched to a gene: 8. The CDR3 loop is CASSSAGTGAETQYF. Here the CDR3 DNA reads TGTGCCAGCAGCAGCGCCGGGACAGGGGCTGAGACCCAGTACTTC.

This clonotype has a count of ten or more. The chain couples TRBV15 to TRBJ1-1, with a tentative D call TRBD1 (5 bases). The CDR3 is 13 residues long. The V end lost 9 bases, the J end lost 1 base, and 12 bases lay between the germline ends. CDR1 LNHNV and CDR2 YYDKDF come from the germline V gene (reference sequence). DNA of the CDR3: TGTGCCACAGGCCGTGGGGGGAACACTGAAGCTTTCTTT. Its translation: CATGRGGNTEAFF.